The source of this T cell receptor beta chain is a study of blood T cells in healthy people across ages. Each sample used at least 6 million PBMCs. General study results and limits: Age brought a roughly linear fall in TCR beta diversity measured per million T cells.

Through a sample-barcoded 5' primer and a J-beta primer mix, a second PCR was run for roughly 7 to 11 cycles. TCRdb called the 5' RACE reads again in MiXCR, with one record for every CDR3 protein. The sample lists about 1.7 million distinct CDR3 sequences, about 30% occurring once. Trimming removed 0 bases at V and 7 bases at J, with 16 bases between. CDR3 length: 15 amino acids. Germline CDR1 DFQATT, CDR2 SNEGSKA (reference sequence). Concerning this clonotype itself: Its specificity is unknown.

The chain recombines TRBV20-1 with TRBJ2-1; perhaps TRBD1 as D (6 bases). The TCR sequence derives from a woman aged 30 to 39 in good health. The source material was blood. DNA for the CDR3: TGCAGTGCTAGAGATCTTGGGACACCTTCGAATGAGCAGTTCTTC. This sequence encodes CSARDLGTPSNEQFF.